These 8 T cell receptor beta chains share one sample of origin, sequenced in a study of T cell responses to AZD1222 COVID-19 vaccine. TCRdb's table, derived via immunoSEQ multiplex PCR, lists solely in-frame clones and lacks some. The sample records 150,000 to 200,000 clones, around nine tenths being singletons. The sequenced sample was peripheral blood, obtained 28 days after the second AZD1222 dose. These receptors came from an adult who received the AZD1222 COVID-19 vaccine.

The chain recombines TRBV28 with TRBJ1-6; 8 bases align to TRBD1. Germline V gives CDR1 MDHEN, CDR2 SYDVKM. The trim removed 2 bases at V and 9 bases at J, leaving 6 bases unmatched. CDR3 size: 15 residues. CDR3 protein: CASSLPTGGPSPLHF. The CDR3 region has the DNA TGTGCCAGCAGTTTACCAACAGGGGGTCCTTCACCCCTCCACTTT.

This chain links TRBV13 with TRBJ1-1; D remains ambiguous. This CDR3 has 15 amino acids. The germline V gene has CDR1 PRHDT and CDR2 FYEKMQ (reference sequence). Trimming removed 5 bases at V and 1 base at J, with 14 bases between. Here the CDR3 reads CASSPEKKANTEAFF. The CDR3 nucleotides read TGTGCCAGCAGCCCAGAAAAGAAGGCGAACACTGAAGCTTTCTTT.

This clone appeared once. This CDR3 reads CASSLTGTAGEDTQYF. The CDR3 DNA reads as TGTGCCAGCAGCTTAACTGGGACTGCCGGGGAGGATACGCAGTATTTT. The chain carries TRBV7-2 and TRBJ2-3, with D possibly being TRBD2 (6 bases). Trimming removed 2 bases at V and 6 bases at J, with 18 bases between. From germline, CDR1 is SGHTA and CDR2 FQGNSA. The CDR3 length is 16 residues.

The V gene is TRBV5-6, the J gene TRBJ2-3; perhaps D is TRBD1 or TRBD2 (5 bases each). CDR1 and CDR2 (germline): SGHDT, YYEEEE. Deletions cut 4 bases from V and 2 bases from J, with 11 bases between. The CDR3 spans 14 residues. DNA of the CDR3: TGTGCCAGCAGCCAGGGACGGGTCACAGATACGCAGTATTTT. Translating gives CASSQGRVTDTQYF.

The V and J genes are TRBV11-2 and TRBJ1-1; D possibly corresponds to TRBD1 (5 bases). CDR3 size: 13 residues. The germline gives CDR1 SGHAT, CDR2 FQNNGV. V was cut by 7 bases and J by 1 base, with 10 bases left in between. In nucleotides, the CDR3 is TGTGCCAGCACCAATCAGGGGAACACTGAAGCTTTCTTT. Its protein is CASTNQGNTEAFF.

The chain employs TRBV2 and TRBJ2-7; perhaps TRBD2 as D (6 bases). CDR1 SNHLY and CDR2 FYNNEI come from the germline V gene. V was cut by 4 bases and J by 0 bases, with 10 bases left in between. The CDR3 consists of 14 residues. The CDR3: CASSAGGRSYEQYF. In nucleotides, the CDR3 is TGTGCCAGCAGTGCCGGGGGTCGCTCCTACGAGCAGTACTTC.

This chain joins TRBV3-1 (or the pseudogene TRBV3-2) and TRBJ2-7, with 9 bases aligning to TRBD2. From germline, CDR1 is LGHDT and CDR2 YNNKEL (reference sequence). This CDR3 contains 15 residues. V shed 1 base, J shed 4 bases, and the junction held 5 bases outside the gene matches. The CDR3 here is CASSQVSGGPYEQYF. In DNA form, the CDR3 reads TGTGCCAGCAGCCAAGTTAGCGGGGGACCTTACGAGCAGTACTTC.

The chain links TRBV30 to TRBJ2-5; 13 nucleotides align to TRBD2. The CDR3 covers 21 residues. The germline gives CDR1 GTSNPN, CDR2 SVGIG (reference sequence). V was pared by 3 bases and J by 2 bases, with 21 bases of the junction left unmatched. This chain's CDR3 is CAWSGRSTKGTSGTTQETQYF. The CDR3 DNA is TGTGCCTGGAGCGGTCGGTCAACCAAGGGGACTAGCGGGACCACGCAAGAGACCCAGTACTTC.